The 22 T cell receptor beta chains presented below share a single source sample, sequenced in a study of blood T cell repertoires in COVID-19. TCRdb keeps only in-frame clones here, not all; method: immunoSEQ multiplex PCR. This table has about 110,000 clones, approximately 88% appearing once. Sample: peripheral blood. The receptors stem from a man aged 50 to 60 with active or convalescent COVID-19.

The chain couples TRBV2 to TRBJ1-4, with D possibly being TRBD1 (5 bases). Germline V gene sequence: CDR1 SNHLY, CDR2 FYNNEI. V was clipped by 8 bases and J by 0 bases, with 7 bases between them. The CDR3 has 13 residues. CDR3 bases: TGTGCCAGCGCGACAGCAACTAATGAAAAACTGTTTTTT. It is translated as CASATATNEKLFF. Full variable domain (rest looked up from reference TRBV2 and TRBJ1-4): EPEVTQTPSHQVTQMGQEVILRCVPISNHLYFYWYRQILGQKVEFLVSFYNNEISEKSEIFDDQFSVERPDGSNFTLKIRSTKLEDSAMYFCASATATNEKLFFGSGTQLSVL.

In its sample, this clone was seen once. The V call is TRBV14, the J call TRBJ1-1; D perhaps matches TRBD1 (5 bases). This CDR3 region has 13 residues. Trimming took off 3 bases at V and 4 bases at J, with 9 bases between the two ends. Germline-derived CDR1 and CDR2 are SGHDN and FVKESK. The CDR3 DNA sequence: TGTGCCAGCAGCCAGGATACAGGCACTGAAGCTTTCTTT. It translates to CASSQDTGTEAFF.

Here the CDR3 reads CASSYSKLGSQETQYF. Here the CDR3 DNA reads TGTGCCAGCAGTTACTCGAAGTTGGGCAGCCAAGAGACCCAGTACTTC. V and J are TRBV6-2 or TRBV6-3 and TRBJ2-5; no firm D call. The CDR3 spans 16 residues. The V end was cut by 0 bases, the J end by 1 base, with 12 bases between. In germline, CDR1 is MNHEY, CDR2 SVGEGT.

CDR3 bases: TGTGCCACCAGTGATGTGGGACTGGCTAGCACAGATACGCAGTATTTT. Its protein is CATSDVGLASTDTQYF. The genes are TRBV24-1 and TRBJ2-3; D perhaps matches TRBD2 (6 bases). V lost 3 bases and J 0 bases, leaving 12 bases between the germline ends. Germline CDR1 and CDR2: KGHDR and SFDVKD. CDR3 length: 16 residues.

V and J are TRBV4-1 and TRBJ2-1, with 10 bases lining up with TRBD2. Germline values: CDR1 MGHRA, CDR2 YSYEKL. The CDR3 has 16 amino acids. V lost 1 base and J lost 7; bases outside the gene matches: 7. The CDR3 bases are TGCGCCAGCAGCCAAGCAGCGGGAGGGCCGGGGAATGAGCAGTTCTTC. Translation: CASSQAAGGPGNEQFF.

The chain uses TRBV28 and TRBJ1-5; 7 bases match TRBD1. CDR1 and CDR2 from the germline V gene are MDHEN and SYDVKM. V lost 5 bases, J lost 5 bases, and 12 bases stayed unmatched. CDR3 length: 16 residues. The CDR3 region has the DNA TGTGCCAGCAGTGGAGTCGAGACAGGGAGAGATCAGCCCCAGCATTTT. Protein sequence: CASSGVETGRDQPQHF.

The chain joins TRBV24-1 to TRBJ1-2, with 7 bases that match TRBD1. This CDR3 comprises 15 residues. V shed 4 bases, J shed 5 bases, and the junction held 9 bases outside the gene matches. The germline V gene encodes CDR1 KGHDR and CDR2 SFDVKD. CDR3 region: CATSEPGQAPYGYTF. The CDR3 DNA follows: TGTGCCACCAGTGAGCCCGGACAGGCACCGTATGGCTACACCTTC.

This rearrangement joins TRBV3-1 (or the pseudogene TRBV3-2) to TRBJ1-1; TRBD1 might be the D (5 bases). Trimming pared 3 bases from V and 11 bases from J, leaving 10 bases between. CDR3 length equals 11 residues. Germline CDR1 and CDR2: LGHDT and YNNKEL (reference sequence). The DNA for the CDR3 is TGTGCCAGCAGCCAGGGGCGCAGGGCTTTCTTT. Translated: CASSQGRRAFF.

The chain employs TRBV11-3 and TRBJ2-7; possibly TRBD2 for D (5 bases). Germline CDR1 is SGHNT and CDR2 is YENEEA. Trimming stripped 1 base from V and 2 bases from J, with 6 bases between. This CDR3 is built from 13 residues. The CDR3 reads CASSLGEPYEQYF. As DNA, the CDR3 is TGTGCCAGCAGCTTAGGGGAGCCCTACGAGCAGTACTTC.

This rearrangement joins TRBV19 to TRBJ1-1; tentative D call: TRBD1 (5 bases). This CDR3 spans 14 amino acids. The V and J ends lost 8 bases and 1 base respectively, with 14 bases between them. Germline V gives CDR1 LNHDA, CDR2 SQIVND (reference sequence). The CDR3, as DNA: TGTGCCAGTTTGAATGACCAGGGGAACACTGAAGCTTTCTTT. Residues: CASLNDQGNTEAFF.

The chain links TRBV6-5 to TRBJ1-6, with 7 bases matching TRBD1. The CDR3 sequence is 15 residues long. J gave up 6 bases and V 10 bases, and 12 bases lay outside the gene matches. Germline V lookup: CDR1 MNHEY, CDR2 SVGAGI. The CDR3 loop reads CATHPETGRNSPLHF. The CDR3 DNA follows: TGTGCCACCCACCCCGAGACAGGGCGTAATTCACCCCTCCACTTT.

The chain recombines TRBV5-5 with TRBJ2-7; D gene unclear. The CDR3 extends over 17 amino acids. Germline CDR1 reads SGHKS; CDR2 reads YYEKEE (reference sequence). V was clipped by 0 bases and J by 2 bases, with 18 bases between them. CDR3 DNA: TGTGCCAGCAGCTTGGCTCTTTCATTACAACAACCCTACGAGCAGTACTTC. It encodes CASSLALSLQQPYEQYF.

The chain uses TRBV5-1 and TRBJ1-1, with D maybe TRBD1 (5 bases). Germline values: CDR1 SGHRS, CDR2 YFSETQ. Between the trimmed V and J ends, which lost 2 bases and 3 bases, there was a span of 11 bases. This CDR3 has 14 amino acids. The CDR3 DNA follows: TGCGCCAGCAGCTTTTTGGGGGAGGACACTGAAGCTTTCTTT. Residues: CASSFLGEDTEAFF.

The chain has TRBV5-8 and TRBJ1-6; possibly TRBD1 for D (5 bases). Deletions cut 4 bases from V and 10 bases from J, with 12 bases between. The germline gives CDR1 SGHTS, CDR2 YDEGEE. The CDR3 runs 13 residues. The CDR3 spells CASSGRVDSPLHF. The CDR3, as DNA: TGTGCCAGCAGCGGCAGGGTAGACTCACCCCTCCACTTT. The complete variable domain, with remaining parts taken from reference TRBV5-8 and TRBJ1-6, reads EAGVTQSPTHLIKTRGQQATLRCSPISGHTSVYWYQQALGLGLQFLLWYDEGEERNRGNFPPRFSGRQFPNYSSELNVNALELEDSALYLCASSGRVDSPLHFGNGTRLTVT.

This clone was seen only once. CDR3 bases: TGTGCCAGCAGTTCGACAGGGGGTAACAATCAGCCCCAGCATTTT. Encoded protein: CASSSTGGNNQPQHF. The rearrangement joins TRBV27 to TRBJ1-5, with 9 nucleotides matching TRBD1. This CDR3 has 15 amino acids. The germline CDR1 and CDR2 sequences are MNHEY and SMNVEV (reference sequence). V was clipped by 4 bases and J by 3 bases; unmatched bases: 4.

This clone was observed a single time. The rearrangement links TRBV30 to TRBJ2-3; 8 positions match TRBD2. The CDR3 contains 16 residues. CDR1 is GTSNPN, CDR2 SVGIG, per germline (reference sequence). The ends lost 2 bases at V and 2 bases at J; junction bases unmatched: 9. CDR3 protein: CAWSKGLAGTTDTQYF. CDR3 in DNA: TGTGCCTGGAGTAAGGGGCTAGCGGGCACCACAGATACGCAGTATTTT. The full variable domain, its missing parts supplied by reference TRBV30 and TRBJ2-3, is SQTIHQWPATLVQPVGSPLSLECTVEGTSNPNLYWYRQAAGRGLQLLFYSVGIGQISSEVPQNLSASRPQDRQFILSSKKLLLSDSGFYLCAWSKGLAGTTDTQYFGPGTRLTVL.

The chain joins TRBV6-2 or TRBV6-3 to TRBJ2-7, with 7 bases matching TRBD2. Trimming cost V 5 bases and J 9 bases; bases outside gene matches: 13. Germline V gives CDR1 MNHEY, CDR2 SVGEGT. The CDR3 is made up of 14 amino acids. The CDR3 sequence is CASSKTGTILGQYF. CDR3 DNA: TGTGCCAGCAGTAAGACCGGGACTATACTCGGGCAGTACTTC.

The chain has TRBV19 and TRBJ1-4; D remains ambiguous. CDR3 length: 14 amino acids. The germline V and J ends were trimmed by 8 bases and 0 bases, with 10 bases remaining between them. Per the germline V gene, CDR1 is LNHDA and CDR2 is SQIVND (reference sequence). CDR3 sequence (DNA): TGTGCCAGTTCGGAGGAGGCAACTAATGAAAAACTGTTTTTT. Translated, it gives CASSEEATNEKLFF.

The V gene is TRBV27, the J gene TRBJ1-2; D gene ambiguous. Deletions cut 0 bases from V and 4 bases from J, with 12 bases between. Germline V gene lookup returns CDR1 MNHEY and CDR2 SMNVEV (reference sequence). The CDR3 extends over 15 amino acids. Here the CDR3 reads CASSLSAGASYGYTF. CDR3 nucleotides: TGTGCCAGCAGTTTATCTGCGGGTGCGAGCTATGGCTACACCTTC.

This clone was seen repeatedly, ten times or more. The chain joins TRBV19 to TRBJ2-5; 9 bases match TRBD2. Per the germline V gene, CDR1 is LNHDA and CDR2 is SQIVND (reference sequence). This CDR3 comprises 17 residues. With 1 base clipped from V and 2 bases from J, the junction kept 8 bases outside the gene matches. The CDR3 sequence is CASSIASGRSGQETQYF. The CDR3, as DNA: TGTGCCAGTAGTATAGCCAGCGGGAGGTCTGGGCAAGAGACCCAGTACTTC.

The rearrangement links TRBV6-5 to TRBJ1-2; maybe TRBD1 (5 bases). V shed 5 bases and J shed 2 bases, with 15 bases lying between them. There are 15 residues in the CDR3. Germline V gene lookup returns CDR1 MNHEY and CDR2 SVGAGI. CDR3 nucleotide sequence: TGTGCCAGCAGTCCCATCGCGGGGGGGAACTATGGCTACACCTTC. Its protein is CASSPIAGGNYGYTF.

The chain carries TRBV7-8 and TRBJ1-5; D may be TRBD1 (5 bases). This CDR3 is 16 amino acids long. V lost 1 base and J lost 1, with 11 bases in between. Germline CDR1 reads SGHVS; CDR2 reads FQNEAQ. The chain's CDR3 is CASSLGGRVSNQPQHF. The CDR3 DNA reads as TGTGCCAGCAGCTTAGGAGGCAGGGTCAGCAATCAGCCCCAGCATTTT. The full variable domain, its missing parts supplied by reference TRBV7-8 and TRBJ1-5, is GAGVSQSPRYKVAKRGQDVALRCDPISGHVSLFWYQQALGQGPEFLTYFQNEAQLDKSGLPSDRFFAERPEGSVSTLKIQRTQQEDSAVYLCASSLGGRVSNQPQHFGDGTRLSIL.